This T cell receptor (beta chain) was sequenced in a study of cytomegalovirus exposure and HLA in healthy donors. Whole-study context: Findings of an earlier analysis included about 100 million unique TCR beta sequences from roughly 200 million T cells. Study-wide points: Researchers reported that three CMV-associated chains were confirmed in vitro as CMV antigen-specific.

The CDR3 runs 14 residues. CDR1 is MNHEY and CDR2 is SVGAGI in the germline V gene. Trimming removed 0 bases from V and 5 bases from J, with 11 bases in between. Use of 60 Vbeta and 13 Jbeta primers characterized the PCR. TCRdb's copy holds only in-frame clones and misses some; the assay was immunoSEQ multiplex PCR. The table shows 95,000 to 150,000 clones, with about 70% occurring only once. This clone has more than one count but fewer than ten. Its antigen remains unknown. V is TRBV6-5 and J is TRBJ2-7; the D gene is possibly TRBD2 (6 bases). This clonotype was sampled from a middle-aged woman in good health and CMV-seronegative. The sequenced sample was PBMCs. The CDR3 loop is CASSYSTSSNEQYF. Here the CDR3 DNA reads TGTGCCAGCAGTTACTCGACTAGTTCCAACGAGCAGTACTTC.